This TCR beta chain was documented in a study of human T cells and chemical hapten exposure. TCRdb used MiXCR to reprocess the RACE reads, holding one entry per CDR3 protein. The table includes tens of thousands of distinct CDR3 sequences, less than 10% detected once. This clonotype was picked up many times. Germline trimming cut 2 bases from V and 1 base from J; bases unmatched to any gene: 4. Germline values: CDR1 SNHLY, CDR2 FYNNEI. This CDR3 spans 15 amino acids. Indicated time point: patch test 2, 6 weeks after DPC sensitization. Treatment: therapeutic diphenylcyclopropenone sensitization with weekly scalp DPC.

This TCR was recovered from a woman in her fifties or sixties with alopecia areata. Some clones in this sample may be carry-over from other donors' samples. The V call is TRBV2, the J call TRBJ1-1; 7 bases are shared with TRBD1. The specimen comprised whole blood, sampled in connection with sensitization to the hapten diphenylcyclopropenone (DPC). CDR3 DNA: TGTGCCAGCAGTGAATGGAAGGGGGCGAACACTGAAGCTTTCTTT. Translating gives CASSEWKGANTEAFF.